The 7 T cell receptor beta chains below come from one sample, sequenced in a study of blood T cell repertoires in COVID-19 (dated by TCRdb to about 2020). Libraries were prepared through the immunoSEQ multiplex PCR assay. Not all clones reach the TCRdb copy of this immuneACCESS table, which keeps in-frame sequences only. Checked studies attribute under half of the gap to unresolved V genes and leave the rest unexplained. Within this sample are some 260,000 clones, with roughly 88% of them counted one time only. Around 1.5% of the sample rests with the top ten. The sample was peripheral blood. The receptors originated from a man at least 80 years old with acute or convalescent COVID-19.

V and J are TRBV7-6 and TRBJ1-5; no reliable D call. This CDR3 is 16 amino acids long. V was pared by 2 bases and J by 3 bases, with 14 bases between. In germline, CDR1 is SGHVS, CDR2 FNYEAQ. The CDR3 bases are TGTGCCAGCAGCTTATCGCCGGGTGGTAACAATCAGCCCCAGCATTTT. Translation: CASSLSPGGNNQPQHF.

The J gene is TRBJ2-5, the V gene TRBV5-1; 7 bases line up with TRBD1. V gave up 0 bases and J gave up 4 bases; unmatched junction bases: 6. CDR1 SGHRS and CDR2 YFSETQ come from the germline V gene. The CDR3 has 15 residues. CDR3 protein: CASSLVQGVRETQYF. The CDR3 DNA reads as TGCGCCAGCAGCTTGGTGCAGGGGGTCAGAGAGACCCAGTACTTC.

J is TRBJ2-7 and V is TRBV10-3; TRBD1 aligns across 9 bases. The CDR3 is 15 residues long. CDR1 and CDR2 from the germline V gene are ENHRY and SYGVKD. V lost 2 bases and J lost 4; bases outside the gene matches: 6. The CDR3 reads CAISETTGGRYEQYF. DNA for the CDR3: TGTGCCATCAGTGAGACCACAGGGGGCCGGTACGAGCAGTACTTC.

This chain connects TRBV25-1 to TRBJ2-1; 7 nucleotides align to TRBD2. V dropped 1 base and J dropped 0; count of bases not matched to a gene: 6. CDR3 length equals 17 residues. The germline V gene has CDR1 MGHDK and CDR2 SYGVNS. DNA of the CDR3: TGTGCCAGCAGTGAATCGGGGCGGGGGAGCTCCTACAATGAGCAGTTCTTC. This gives the protein CASSESGRGSSYNEQFF. Filled out from reference TRBV25-1 and TRBJ2-1, the complete variable domain reads EADIYQTPRYLVIGTGKKITLECSQTMGHDKMYWYQQDPGMELHLIHYSYGVNSTEKGDLSSESTVSRIRTEHFPLTLESARPSHTSQYLCASSESGRGSSYNEQFFGPGTRLTVL.

This clone was counted once. J is TRBJ1-2 and V is TRBV5-6; D is undetermined. CDR3 length: 12 residues. Trimming took off 4 bases at V and 5 bases at J, with 9 bases between the two ends. The germline V gene has CDR1 SGHDT and CDR2 YYEEEE. This CDR3 is CASSPSGYGYTF. The CDR3, as DNA: TGTGCCAGCAGCCCGTCCGGGTATGGCTACACCTTC.

This chain connects TRBV6-6 to TRBJ2-3; 11 bases line up with TRBD2. This CDR3 is built from 16 residues. Trimming cost V 4 bases and J 2 bases; bases outside gene matches: 5. Germline CDR1 MNHNY, CDR2 SVGAGI (reference sequence). CDR3 residues: CASSLGTSGNTDTQYF. CDR3 sequence (DNA): TGTGCCAGCAGTTTGGGGACTAGCGGAAACACAGATACGCAGTATTTT.

V is TRBV5-1 and J is TRBJ1-1, with no clear D. Trimming removed 3 bases from V and 2 bases from J, with 14 bases in between. The germline gives CDR1 SGHRS, CDR2 YFSETQ. This CDR3 is 15 amino acids long. The CDR3 DNA reads as TGCGCCAGCAGCTCCGGGGATCTTATTAACACTGAAGCTTTCTTT. Residues: CASSSGDLINTEAFF.